Given below is one TCR beta chain in context. Its antigen remains unknown. The sample originates from a study of beta chain features in type 1 diabetes. Across the whole study: Summed over all samples, the examined sorted cells came to roughly 110 million.

Isolated RNA was reverse transcribed in full, so expressed TCRB transcripts were sequenced. Here immunoSEQ multiplex PCR was the method, and the copy in TCRdb shows in-frame clones only, minus some. This repertoire shows 500,000 to 800,000 clones, under 15% found once; its top ten account for around 0.12%. The V end lost 4 bases, the J end lost 1 base, and 11 bases lay between the germline ends. Germline assignment: CDR1 SGHNT and CDR2 YYREEE (reference sequence). CDR3 length equals 14 residues. The study's findings and limits: When Type 1 diabetes patients were examined, their TCRB CDR3s proved moderately but significantly shorter in all four CD4+ subsets.

The material sequenced was naive CD4+ T cells from blood. This TCR was recovered from a man aged 25 to 40 with type 1 diabetes. The chain recombines TRBV5-4 with TRBJ1-2; D is ambiguous. The CDR3 DNA reads TGTGCCAGCAGCCTAAACGGGATTAACTATGGCTACACCTTC. Translating it yields CASSLNGINYGYTF.